The clone carrying this T cell receptor beta chain was seen once. Data came from immunoSEQ multiplex PCR; TCRdb stores just in-frame clones and leaves some out. The data show 150,000 to 200,000 clones, 80% to 95% seen once. The data originate from a study of T cell responses to AZD1222 COVID-19 vaccine. Germline V CDR1 and CDR2: SGHTA, FQGNSA. The ends were cut back, 1 base at V and 11 bases at J, with 17 bases in the middle. CDR3 length: 14 amino acids. Here the sequenced sample was peripheral blood, taken 28 days after the second AZD1222 dose. This chain uses TRBV7-2 with TRBJ1-1, with D perhaps TRBD1 (5 bases). The clonotype originates from an adult who received the AZD1222 COVID-19 vaccine. CDR3 sequence: CASSLGPAAPGAFF. CDR3 nucleotides: TGTGCCAGCAGCTTAGGACCGGCAGCTCCAGGGGCTTTCTTT. The full variable domain, rest sourced from reference TRBV7-2 and TRBJ1-1, is GAGVSQSPSNKVTEKGKDVELRCDPISGHTALYWYRQSLGQGLEFLIYFQGNSAPDKSGLPSDRFSAERTGGSVSTLTIQRTQQEDSAVYLCASSLGPAAPGAFFGQGTRLTVV.